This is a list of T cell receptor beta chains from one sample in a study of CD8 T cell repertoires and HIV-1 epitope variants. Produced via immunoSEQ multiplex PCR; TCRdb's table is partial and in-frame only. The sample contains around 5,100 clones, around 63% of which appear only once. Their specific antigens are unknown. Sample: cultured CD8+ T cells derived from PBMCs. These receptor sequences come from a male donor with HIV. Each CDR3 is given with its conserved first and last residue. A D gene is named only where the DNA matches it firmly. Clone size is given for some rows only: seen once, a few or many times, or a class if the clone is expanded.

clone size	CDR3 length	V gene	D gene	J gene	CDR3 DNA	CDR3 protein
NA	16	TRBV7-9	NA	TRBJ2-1	TGTGCCAGCAGCTTAGTAGGGGAGAGCTCCTACAATGAGCAGTTCTTC	CASSLVGESSYNEQFF
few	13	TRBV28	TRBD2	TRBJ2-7	TGTGCCAGCAGTGTCGGGGGGACCTACGAGCAGTACTTC	CASSVGGTYEQYF
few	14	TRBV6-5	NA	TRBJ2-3	TGTGCCAGCAGTCCTGGACTGAGAGACGGTACGCAGTATTTT	CASSPGLRDGTQYF
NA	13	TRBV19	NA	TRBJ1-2	TGTGCCAGTAGTCCGGGGCGACACTATGGCTACACCTTC	CASSPGRHYGYTF
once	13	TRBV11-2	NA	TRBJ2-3	TGTGCCAGCAGCCGACCAGAGGCAGATACGCAGTATTTT	CASSRPEADTQYF
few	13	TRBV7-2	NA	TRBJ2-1	TGTGCCAGCAGCTTACATTGGATGGATGAGCAGTTCTTC	CASSLHWMDEQFF
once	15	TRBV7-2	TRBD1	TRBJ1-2	TGTGCCAGCAGCTTAGTGGGACAGGGTGCCTATGGCTACACCTTC	CASSLVGQGAYGYTF
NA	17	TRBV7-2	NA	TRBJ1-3	TGTGCCAGCAGCCCCTTCGGGGGGGCCAGATCCGGAAACACCATATATTTT	CASSPFGGARSGNTIYF
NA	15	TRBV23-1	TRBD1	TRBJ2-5	TGCGCCAGCAGCCAAAAAGACAGGGTGGGTGAGACCCAGTACTTC	CASSQKDRVGETQYF
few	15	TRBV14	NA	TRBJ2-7	TGTGCCAGCAGCCAACTTGACGGCCCGGTCCACGAGCAGTACTTC	CASSQLDGPVHEQYF
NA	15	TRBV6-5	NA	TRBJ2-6	TGTGCCAGCAGTTACTCCCTCTCTGGGGCCAACGTCCTGACTTTC	CASSYSLSGANVLTF
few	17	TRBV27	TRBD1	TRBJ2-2	TGTGCCAGCAGTCTCGACAGGGGGCGACTTAACACCGGGGAGCTGTTTTTT	CASSLDRGRLNTGELFF
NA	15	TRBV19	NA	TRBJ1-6	TGTGCCAGTAGTATCGCCGGAGGGGGTAATTCACCCCTCCACTTT	CASSIAGGGNSPLHF
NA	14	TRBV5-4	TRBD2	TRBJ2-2	TGTGCCAGCGGAGCGGGAGACCTACCCGGGGAGCTGTTTTTT	CASGAGDLPGELFF